This entry is about one TCR beta chain. The data are from a study of blood T cell repertoires in COVID-19. The wider study: Collection of acute and convalescent COVID-19 samples took place in the United States, Italy and Spain. T cells, B-cell-depleted T cells, or PBMCs provided the cDNA or gDNA that served as material.

The CDR3 contains 14 residues. Germline CDR1 and CDR2: SGHNT and YYREEE (reference sequence). V lost 1 base, J lost 4 bases, and 1 base stayed unmatched. Per the authors' pipeline: The assay estimated nucleated cells by amplifying reference gene primers. Method: immunoSEQ multiplex PCR; TCRdb's copy keeps in-frame clones and lacks some. The V and J calls and clone size come from that table; D and trimming were worked out from the DNA. The table includes fewer than 180,000 clones, roughly 87% detected once. Sequencing was done on a sample of peripheral blood. This chain uses TRBV5-4 with TRBJ1-1; 10 nucleotides line up with TRBD1. The source of this sequence is a woman aged 55 to 70 with active or convalescent COVID-19. Here the CDR3 reads CASSLWDRGTEAFF. The CDR3 DNA follows: TGTGCCAGCAGCTTGTGGGACAGGGGCACTGAAGCTTTCTTT.